This TCR beta chain was observed in a study of spatial heterogeneity in lung cancer. Study information: Alpha-chain sequences were consistently detected in smaller numbers than beta-chain sequences. Broader study findings: Mutation tallies in tumors tracked expanded intratumoral alpha and beta TCR counts.

TCR cDNA molecules were tagged individually, and each one carried a unique molecular identifier. TCRdb reprocessed the 5' RACE reads via MiXCR and lists one record per CDR3 protein. This table has more than 7,500 distinct CDR3 sequences, around 8.7% appearing once. A note on this clonotype: Its antigen is unidentified.

Time point defined: sample taken at primary tumor resection. Germline values: CDR1 SGHDT, CDR2 YYEEEE. The length of the CDR3 is 13 residues. The V end was cut by 0 bases, the J end by 2 bases, with 5 bases between. The source of this sequence is a female donor with early-stage non-small cell lung cancer. V is TRBV5-6 and J is TRBJ1-1; D call uncertain. Sequenced here: lung tumor tissue, sampled at surgery. CDR3 sequence reads: CASSLEGNTEAFF. The CDR3 coding sequence is TGTGCCAGCAGCTTGGAGGGAAACACTGAAGCTTTCTTT.